The entry below gives a single T cell receptor (beta chain) sequence along with its context. The source of the sample is a study of blood T cell repertoires in COVID-19. In the study overall: There were acute and convalescent COVID-19 samples, and they came from the United States, Italy and Spain. T cells, B-cell-depleted T cells, or PBMCs supplied cDNA or gDNA.

In the study's own analysis: Estimation of nucleated cell counts was performed using reference gene primer amplification. Profiled with immunoSEQ multiplex PCR; TCRdb holds only in-frame clones, not every one. V, J and clone size are taken as reported in that table, and D and trimming were inferred from the DNA itself. The sample carries about 100,000 clones, roughly nine tenths recorded once. The CDR3 is 16 residues long. Germline lookup yields CDR1 SEHNR and CDR2 FQNEAQ (reference sequence). Trimming stripped 4 bases from V and 0 bases from J, with 10 bases between. The sequenced sample consisted of peripheral blood. The J gene is TRBJ2-6, the V gene TRBV7-9; D gene unclear. The receptor comes from a man younger than 40 in a cohort sampled during active COVID-19. This chain's CDR3 is CASSSTVSSGANVLTF. The CDR3 DNA follows: TGTGCCAGCAGCTCAACGGTTAGCTCTGGGGCCAACGTCCTGACTTTC.